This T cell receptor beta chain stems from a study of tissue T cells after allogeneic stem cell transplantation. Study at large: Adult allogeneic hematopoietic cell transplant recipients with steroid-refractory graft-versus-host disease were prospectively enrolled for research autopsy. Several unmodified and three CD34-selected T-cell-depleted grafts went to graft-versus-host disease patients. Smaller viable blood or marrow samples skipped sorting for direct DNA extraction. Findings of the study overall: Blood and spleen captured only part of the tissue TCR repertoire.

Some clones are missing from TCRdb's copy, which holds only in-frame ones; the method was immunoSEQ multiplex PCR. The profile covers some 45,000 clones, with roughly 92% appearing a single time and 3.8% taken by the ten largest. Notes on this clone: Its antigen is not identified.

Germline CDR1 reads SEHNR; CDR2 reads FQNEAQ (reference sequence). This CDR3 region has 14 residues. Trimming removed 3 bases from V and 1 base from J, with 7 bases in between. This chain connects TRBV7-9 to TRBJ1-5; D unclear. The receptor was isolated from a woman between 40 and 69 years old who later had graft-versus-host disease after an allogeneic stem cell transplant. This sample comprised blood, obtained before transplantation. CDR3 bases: TGTGCCAGCAGCTTGGGCATAAGCAATCAGCCCCAGCATTTT. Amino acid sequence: CASSLGISNQPQHF.